These 29 T cell receptor beta chains came from one sample sequenced in a study of cytomegalovirus exposure and HLA in healthy donors. Primers: 60 Vbeta forward and 13 Jbeta reverse. Sequencing used immunoSEQ multiplex PCR; TCRdb keeps in-frame clones, though not all of them. The repertoire holds around 210,000 clones, with 65% to 80% as singletons. Sequenced input: PBMCs. These receptors originate from a man aged 45-60 years in good health and CMV-seronegative.

This clone was counted once. One base away lies a much larger clone, so this may be a sequencing read error. The V call is TRBV5-8, the J call TRBJ1-2; 8 positions agree with TRBD1. Germline CDR1 is SGHTS and CDR2 is YDEGEE. J gave up 2 bases and V 3 bases, and 3 bases lay outside the gene matches. This CDR3 contains 14 residues. The CDR3 DNA is TGTGCCAGCAGCTCCTGGGACAGGAACTATGGCTACACCTTC. It yields the protein CASSSWDRNYGYTF.

This rearrangement joins TRBV9 to TRBJ2-5, with TRBD2 as a possible D gene (5 bases). Trimming pared 4 bases from V and 5 bases from J, leaving 21 bases between. The CDR3 totals 16 residues. Germline assignment: CDR1 SGDLS and CDR2 YYNGEE. Written as DNA, the CDR3 is TGTGCCAGCAGCCCGGGGAACCCCAACACCGGGGAGACCCAGTACTTC. It specifies CASSPGNPNTGETQYF.

DNA for the CDR3: TGTGCCAGCAGCGTAGTAGGACAGGGGGACACCTCAGATATCTACTTC. Its translation: CASSVVGQGDTSDIYF. This sequence joins TRBV9 and TRBJ2-7, with 10 bases fitting TRBD1. The germline CDR1 and CDR2 sequences are SGDLS and YYNGEE. The trim removed 0 bases at V and 13 bases at J, leaving 16 bases unmatched. CDR3 size: 16 residues. Full variable domain (rest looked up from reference TRBV9 and TRBJ2-7): DSGVTQTPKHLITATGQRVTLRCSPRSGDLSVYWYQQSLDQGLQFLIQYYNGEERAKGNILERFSAQQFPDLHSELNLSSLELGDSALYFCASSVVGQGDTSDIYFGPGTRLTVT.

V gene TRBV30 combines with J gene TRBJ1-4; no firm D call. The V gene's germline CDR1 is GTSNPN and CDR2 SVGIG (reference sequence). V was pared by 0 bases and J by 6 bases, with 8 bases between. The CDR3 runs to 13 residues. The CDR3 loop is CAWSVSDYEKLFF. CDR3 in DNA: TGTGCCTGGAGTGTGTCAGATTATGAAAAACTGTTTTTT.

The rearrangement joins TRBV7-3 to TRBJ1-2; unclear D gene. Germline values: CDR1 SGHTA, CDR2 FQGTGA. Trimming stripped 5 bases from V and 8 bases from J, with 21 bases between. The CDR3 consists of 15 residues. CDR3 DNA sequence: TGTGCCAGCAGCGCCACCCCCGAGCCGAGGGAAGGCTACACCTTC. Amino acid sequence: CASSATPEPREGYTF.

This clone was recorded once. This CDR3 reads CASSYSSRGLNQPQHF. CDR3 in DNA: TGTGCCAGCAGTTACTCGTCCAGGGGGCTTAATCAGCCCCAGCATTTT. This chain connects TRBV6-5 to TRBJ1-5; 8 bases agree with TRBD1. Germline loops: CDR1 MNHEY, CDR2 SVGAGI. The CDR3 is made up of 16 amino acids. J lost 4 bases, V lost 0 bases, and 5 bases had no gene match.

The V call is TRBV5-1, the J call TRBJ1-3; D gene ambiguous. Germline V lookup: CDR1 SGHRS, CDR2 YFSETQ. This CDR3 region has 16 residues. Trimming pared 2 bases from V and 0 bases from J, leaving 12 bases between. CDR3 amino acids: CASSLGGKSSGNTIYF. The CDR3 DNA is TGCGCCAGCAGCTTAGGCGGGAAAAGCTCTGGAAACACCATATATTTT.

The V call is TRBV4-1, the J call TRBJ1-3; 7 bases are a match to TRBD1. Germline V gene sequence: CDR1 MGHRA, CDR2 YSYEKL. CDR3 length equals 15 residues. Trimming cost V 1 base and J 2 bases; bases outside gene matches: 2. CDR3 residues: CASSQGGTAGNTIYF. CDR3 DNA: TGCGCCAGCAGCCAAGGGGGGACAGCTGGAAACACCATATATTTT.

The chain joins TRBV27 to TRBJ2-5, with D perhaps TRBD1 (8 bases). The V gene's germline CDR1 is MNHEY and CDR2 SMNVEV (reference sequence). The germline V and J ends were trimmed by 2 bases and 12 bases, with 16 bases remaining between them. This CDR3 spans 13 amino acids. The chain's CDR3 is CASSLLTGGEKYF. For the CDR3, the DNA is TGTGCCAGCAGTTTACTTACAGGGGGGGAGAAGTACTTC.

The chain has TRBV9 and TRBJ2-1; TRBD2 agrees at 13 bases. The CDR3 runs to 15 residues. Germline V gene data show CDR1 as SGDLS and CDR2 as YYNGEE. V lost 1 base to trimming and J lost 8 bases; unmatched junction nucleotides: 3. The CDR3 DNA is TGTGCCAGCAGCGTACTGGGACTAGCGGGACATGAGCAGTTCTTC. Its translation is CASSVLGLAGHEQFF.

The rearrangement links TRBV5-1 to TRBJ1-4; a possible D gene is TRBD1 (5 bases). V was cut by 6 bases and J by 3 bases, with 15 bases left in between. Germline V gives CDR1 SGHRS, CDR2 YFSETQ. This CDR3 is built from 15 residues. CDR3 DNA sequence: TGCGCCAGCACTTTACAGGTCGGGTCTAATGAAAAACTGTTTTTT. Translation gives CASTLQVGSNEKLFF.

A word on this clone: An end of the junction differs from the germline gene, which may be a read error. Other DNA sequences in this specimen translate into the identical CDR3. V is TRBV6-5 and J is TRBJ2-7, with D possibly matching TRBD2 (5 bases). Per germline, CDR1 MNHEY and CDR2 SVGAGI. CDR3 length: 14 amino acids. The CDR3 region is CASSYSGAADEQYF. DNA of the CDR3: TGTGCCAGCAGCTACTCAGGAGCGGCTGATGAGCAGTACTTC.

This chain uses TRBV27 with TRBJ2-7; 11 nucleotides match TRBD2. Germline CDR1 is MNHEY and CDR2 is SMNVEV (reference sequence). This CDR3 is 17 amino acids long. J was trimmed by 1 base and V by 3 bases; bases with no gene match: 8. The DNA of the CDR3 is TGTGCCAGCAGTTTGATTAGCGGGAGGGCGGGTTCCTACGAGCAGTACTTC. As protein: CASSLISGRAGSYEQYF.

The chain employs TRBV2 and TRBJ2-2; 7 bases line up with TRBD1. CDR1 SNHLY and CDR2 FYNNEI come from the germline V gene. The CDR3 length is 14 residues. Trimming took 7 bases from V and 7 from J; bases not matched to a gene: 9. The DNA for the CDR3 is TGTGCCAGCACGAAGACAGGGCTAAGCGGGGAGCTGTTTTTT. This codes for CASTKTGLSGELFF.

This clone has only one observation. The chain is built from TRBV30 and TRBJ1-2; possible D gene TRBD1, 5 bases. Deletions cut 4 bases from V and 6 bases from J, with 15 bases between. The CDR3 is made up of 13 amino acids. Looked up from germline, CDR1 is GTSNPN and CDR2 is SVGIG (reference sequence). CDR3 protein: CAWTFGRADGYTF. The CDR3 nucleotides read TGTGCCTGGACTTTCGGCAGGGCAGATGGCTACACCTTC.

The chain links TRBV27 to TRBJ2-7; the match to TRBD1 covers 8 bases. Germline CDR1 is MNHEY and CDR2 is SMNVEV (reference sequence). The CDR3 consists of 15 residues. V shed 5 bases and J 3 bases; nucleotides not matched to a gene: 9. The CDR3 region is CASSPLGQVGYEQYF. CDR3 sequence (DNA): TGTGCCAGCAGTCCCCTGGGACAGGTAGGCTACGAGCAGTACTTC.

This rearrangement joins TRBV28 to TRBJ2-7; TRBD2 matches 10 bases. The CDR3 has 19 residues. Germline values: CDR1 MDHEN, CDR2 SYDVKM. After removal of 4 bases from V and 0 bases from J, the junction contained 15 bases not matched to a gene. This CDR3 reads CASSSAGLSGRATSYEQYF. The DNA for the CDR3 is TGTGCCAGCAGTTCCGCGGGGTTGAGCGGGAGGGCCACCTCCTACGAGCAGTACTTC.

The rearrangement joins TRBV5-6 to TRBJ2-7, with TRBD2 as a possible D gene (6 bases). Germline values: CDR1 SGHDT, CDR2 YYEEEE. This CDR3 is built from 15 residues. The V and J ends lost 0 bases and 3 bases respectively, with 13 bases between them. CDR3 amino acids: CASSLDRGIGYEQYF. For the CDR3, the DNA is TGTGCCAGCAGCTTGGACCGCGGGATAGGCTACGAGCAGTACTTC.

A single count supports this clone. CDR3 sequence reads: CASSLTGENRNTEAFF. The DNA of the CDR3 is TGTGCCAGCAGCCTGACAGGGGAGAATAGGAACACTGAAGCTTTCTTT. The chain couples TRBV2 to TRBJ1-1; 8 nucleotides line up with TRBD1. This CDR3 contains 16 residues. Germline lookup yields CDR1 SNHLY and CDR2 FYNNEI. V lost 6 bases and J lost 1; bases outside the gene matches: 10.

This clone was counted a single time. This rearrangement joins TRBV11-2 to TRBJ2-1, with D possibly TRBD2 on 6 matching bases. CDR3 length: 15 residues. Germline CDR1 SGHAT, CDR2 FQNNGV. V lost 6 bases and J lost 4, with 16 bases in between. The CDR3 DNA reads TGTGCCAGCAGACCCTACGCGGAGGGGTACAATGAGCAGTTCTTC. Protein sequence: CASRPYAEGYNEQFF.

The V call is TRBV5-8, the J call TRBJ1-1, with a tentative D call TRBD1 (6 bases). This CDR3 region has 15 residues. CDR1 is SGHTS and CDR2 is YDEGEE in the germline V gene. V was cut by 5 bases and J by 0 bases, with 14 bases left in between. The CDR3 protein is CASRRDTFMNTEAFF. The CDR3 DNA reads as TGTGCCAGCAGACGGGACACCTTCATGAACACTGAAGCTTTCTTT. Looking up the rest from reference TRBV5-8 and TRBJ1-1 gives the full variable domain: EAGVTQSPTHLIKTRGQQATLRCSPISGHTSVYWYQQALGLGLQFLLWYDEGEERNRGNFPPRFSGRQFPNYSSELNVNALELEDSALYLCASRRDTFMNTEAFFGQGTRLTVV.

The chain carries TRBV29-1 and TRBJ2-3; TRBD2 might be the D (5 bases). The CDR3 covers 16 residues. Trimming removed 3 bases from V and 3 bases from J, with 19 bases in between. Germline values: CDR1 SQVTM, CDR2 ANQGSEA. The CDR3 coding sequence is TGCAGCGTTGACCCCCTTAGTATTTGGGAGACAGATACGCAGTATTTT. Translating gives CSVDPLSIWETDTQYF.

The J gene is TRBJ1-4, the V gene TRBV7-6; D gene ambiguous. The CDR3 totals 14 residues. Trimming stripped 5 bases from V and 6 bases from J, with 13 bases between. Germline V gene sequence: CDR1 SGHVS, CDR2 FNYEAQ. The CDR3 is CASSPQYLDEKLFF. DNA for the CDR3: TGTGCCAGCAGCCCCCAGTATTTGGATGAAAAACTGTTTTTT.

The chain has TRBV10-1 and TRBJ2-3; tentatively, D is TRBD1 (5 bases). From germline, CDR1 is WNHNN and CDR2 SYGVQD (reference sequence). With 0 bases removed from V and 0 bases from J, the gap between germline ends came to 16 bases. CDR3 length equals 18 residues. In nucleotides, the CDR3 is TGCGCCAGCAGTGAGTCCCCCAATATAGGGGCTAGCACAGATACGCAGTATTTT. Its translation: CASSESPNIGASTDTQYF.

The chain joins TRBV29-1 to TRBJ2-1, with 15 bases matching TRBD2. CDR3 length equals 16 residues. V lost 7 bases, J lost 9 bases, and 13 bases stayed unmatched. Germline V gene lookup returns CDR1 SQVTM and CDR2 ANQGSEA. CDR3 DNA: TGCAGCGCCTTAACGCCGGGACTAGCGGGAGGACTTGAGCAGTTCTTC. Translated: CSALTPGLAGGLEQFF.

The chain uses TRBV15 and TRBJ2-3; D is perhaps TRBD1 (6 bases). Per germline, CDR1 LNHNV and CDR2 YYDKDF (reference sequence). The CDR3 runs 14 residues. V lost 7 bases and J 2 bases, leaving 13 bases between the germline ends. CDR3 protein: CATTPDRYTDTQYF. CDR3 in DNA: TGTGCCACCACCCCGGACAGATACACAGATACGCAGTATTTT.

This chain's CDR3 is CASSPRDRGNEKLFF. The DNA for the CDR3 is TGTGCCAGCAGTCCCCGGGACAGGGGAAATGAAAAACTGTTTTTT. The chain has TRBV27 and TRBJ1-4, with 10 positions matching TRBD1. The CDR3 consists of 15 residues. V was pared by 5 bases and J by 5 bases, with 5 bases of the junction left unmatched. Germline CDR1 MNHEY, CDR2 SMNVEV (reference sequence).

The rearrangement links TRBV19 to TRBJ2-2; the D gene is possibly TRBD1 (5 bases). This CDR3 has 14 residues. CDR1 is LNHDA and CDR2 is SQIVND in the germline V gene (reference sequence). The ends were cut back, 3 bases at V and 5 bases at J, with 10 bases in the middle. The CDR3 DNA follows: TGTGCCAGTAGTATTCAGGGTGTAACCGGGGAGCTGTTTTTT. Protein sequence: CASSIQGVTGELFF.

The chain recombines TRBV5-1 with TRBJ2-7; 11 bases are shared with TRBD2. Germline V gene data show CDR1 as SGHRS and CDR2 as YFSETQ. The trim removed 2 bases at V and 3 bases at J, leaving 4 bases unmatched. The CDR3 is 15 residues long. CDR3 in DNA: TGCGCCAGCAGCTTACTAGCGGGAGCCCTCTACGAGCAGTACTTC. Translating it yields CASSLLAGALYEQYF.